The clone carrying this TCR beta chain has a count of ten or more. What it binds is not known. This sample was included in a study of blood T cells in healthy people across ages. The second PCR ran roughly 6 to 11 cycles with a sample-barcoded 5' primer and J-beta primers. TCRdb used MiXCR to reprocess the 5' RACE reads, holding one entry per CDR3 protein. This sample has roughly 2 million distinct CDR3 sequences; around half occur once, and the top ten carry over 2%. From germline, CDR1 is DFQATT and CDR2 SNEGSKA (reference sequence). V was cut by 5 bases and J by 4 bases, with 10 bases left in between. CDR3 size: 12 residues. Overall study results and limits: What prevented conclusive comparison of naive and antigen-experienced cells was that PBMCs were unsorted. Across the age range, TCR beta diversity per million T cells fell in a roughly linear way. Greater diversity and more naive CD4+ cells were seen in long-lived donors than in aged donors.

RNA extraction gave at least 5.5 micrograms of total RNA per sample. This TCR was recovered from a woman aged 35 to 49 in good health. The V call is TRBV20-1, the J call TRBJ2-3, with no clear D. Sequenced material: blood. The CDR3 region has the DNA TGCAGTGCTCAACCTACCCCAGATACGCAGTATTTT. Translating gives CSAQPTPDTQYF.